Presented here are 27 T cell receptor beta chains from one specimen sequenced in a study of early T cells in non-severe SARS-CoV-2 infection. TCRdb called the 5' RACE reads again in MiXCR, with one record for every CDR3 protein. The table records about 31,000 distinct CDR3 sequences, approximately 7.1% of them present only once. Sequenced material: whole blood, taken at baseline. These receptors originate from an adult who was a healthcare worker with PCR-confirmed SARS-CoV-2 infection or an uninfected control (not recorded which).

The rearrangement joins TRBV20-1 to TRBJ2-1; 8 bases map to TRBD2. V was clipped by 0 bases and J by 6 bases; unmatched bases: 7. Germline CDR1 is DFQATT and CDR2 is SNEGSKA (reference sequence). The CDR3 loop spans 15 amino acids. The CDR3 loop is CSARDLAGQTNEQFF. In DNA form, the CDR3 reads TGCAGTGCTAGAGATCTAGCGGGCCAAACCAATGAGCAGTTCTTC.

This clonotype was seen at least ten times. Written as DNA, the CDR3 is TGTGCCAGCAGTCGCCTAGCGGCGCAAGAGACCCAGTACTTC. Its translation is CASSRLAAQETQYF. The chain is built from TRBV27 and TRBJ2-5; 7 bases are a match to TRBD2. V shed 5 bases, J shed 2 bases, and the junction held 5 bases outside the gene matches. In germline, CDR1 is MNHEY, CDR2 SMNVEV (reference sequence). This CDR3 is built from 14 residues.

This clonotype was detected many times. The chain couples TRBV4-3 to TRBJ1-6; 10 bases align to TRBD1. CDR1 and CDR2 (germline): LGHNA, YSLEER. This CDR3 has 18 residues. Trimming at V came to 3 bases and at J to 10 bases, leaving 15 bases not matched to a gene. The DNA of the CDR3 is TGCGCCAGCAGCCAGATGTTCTTCGGACAGGGGGGAAGCTCACCCCTCCACTTT. Its protein is CASSQMFFGQGGSSPLHF.

This clonotype was found many times. The gene calls are TRBV29-1 and TRBJ2-3, with D perhaps TRBD1 (6 bases). CDR3 length: 11 amino acids. Germline loops: CDR1 SQVTM, CDR2 ANQGSEA. V gave up 8 bases and J gave up 5 bases, with 11 bases separating them. The CDR3 DNA follows: TGCAGCCCATTAGGGGGAGATACGCAGTATTTT. Translated: CSPLGGDTQYF.

The rearrangement joins TRBV28 to TRBJ1-5; D gene ambiguous. CDR3 size: 14 residues. CDR1 is MDHEN and CDR2 is SYDVKM in the germline V gene. The V and J ends lost 2 bases and 4 bases respectively, with 9 bases between them. The CDR3 here is CASSLNQANQPQHF. DNA of the CDR3: TGTGCCAGCAGTTTAAACCAAGCAAATCAGCCCCAGCATTTT.

This clonotype was detected ten times or more. The chain links TRBV12-3 or TRBV12-4 to TRBJ1-5; D remains ambiguous. This CDR3 has 14 residues. V was clipped by 6 bases and J by 3 bases, with 12 bases between them. The CDR3 region is CASSDSGPNQPQHF. CDR3 sequence (DNA): TGTGCCAGCAGCGATTCAGGACCCAATCAGCCCCAGCATTTT.

The rearrangement joins TRBV7-9 to TRBJ2-3; D gene unclear. Trimming stripped 3 bases from V and 3 bases from J, with 4 bases between. In germline, CDR1 is SEHNR, CDR2 FQNEAQ (reference sequence). The CDR3 has 12 amino acids. The DNA for the CDR3 is TGTGCCAGCAGCTTTGAGACAGATACGCAGTATTTT. This translates into CASSFETDTQYF.

The chain carries TRBV7-8 and TRBJ2-1, with TRBD2 matching 10 bases. Germline values: CDR1 SGHVS, CDR2 FQNEAQ. J was trimmed by 8 bases and V by 2 bases; bases with no gene match: 12. This CDR3 is built from 17 residues. CDR3 bases: TGTGCCAGCAGCTTAACAACCCCGGCTAGCGGGAGTCATGAGCAGTTCTTC. The encoded protein is CASSLTTPASGSHEQFF.

This clonotype was detected ten times or more. The V and J genes are TRBV6-5 and TRBJ2-5; TRBD1 aligns across 8 bases. The ends lost 2 bases at V and 5 bases at J; junction bases unmatched: 16. This CDR3 has 18 amino acids. Germline assignment: CDR1 MNHEY and CDR2 SVGAGI. The CDR3 DNA sequence: TGTGCCAGCAGTTACGGCATCGGACAGGGATTAGGATCGGAGACCCAGTACTTC. This encodes CASSYGIGQGLGSETQYF.

This clonotype was recorded at least ten times. The chain recombines TRBV5-1 with TRBJ1-1; no firm D call. CDR1 SGHRS and CDR2 YFSETQ come from the germline V gene. This CDR3 contains 16 residues. Trimming took 0 bases from V and 2 from J, leaving 14 bases between them. CDR3 sequence: CASSLATSVGNTEAFF. Here the CDR3 DNA reads TGCGCCAGCAGCTTGGCGACGTCCGTTGGCAACACTGAAGCTTTCTTT.

The chain carries TRBV19 and TRBJ2-7, with D unclear. Germline CDR1 LNHDA, CDR2 SQIVND (reference sequence). V dropped 5 bases and J dropped 0 bases, with 5 bases sitting between them. This CDR3 has 12 residues. CDR3 sequence reads: CASSLNSYEQYF. The CDR3 DNA sequence: TGTGCCAGTAGTTTGAACTCCTACGAGCAGTACTTC.

This clonotype occurred many times. The V call is TRBV19, the J call TRBJ2-6; 8 nucleotides match TRBD1. The germline V gene has CDR1 LNHDA and CDR2 SQIVND (reference sequence). The ends lost 6 bases at V and 0 bases at J; junction bases unmatched: 7. The CDR3 contains 17 residues. As DNA, the CDR3 is TGTGCCAGTAGGGGACAGGCAGAAAGCTCTGGGGCCAACGTCCTGACTTTC. Its translation: CASRGQAESSGANVLTF.

The rearrangement joins TRBV4-3 to TRBJ1-1; the D gene is possibly TRBD1 (5 bases). The CDR3 spans 15 residues. The V end lost 1 base, the J end lost 2 bases, and 11 bases lay between the germline ends. Germline CDR1 reads LGHNA; CDR2 reads YSLEER. The CDR3 spells CASSQGDSLNTEAFF. For the CDR3, the DNA is TGCGCCAGCAGCCAAGGAGACAGTCTTAACACTGAAGCTTTCTTT.

This clonotype was found many times. This chain uses TRBV6-5 with TRBJ2-6; no firm D call. This CDR3 contains 14 residues. Trimming left V 6 bases short and J 2 bases short, with 8 bases between. Germline CDR1 reads MNHEY; CDR2 reads SVGAGI. The DNA for the CDR3 is TGTGCCAGCAGGACACCCACTGGGGCCAACGTCCTGACTTTC. It codes for CASRTPTGANVLTF.

Of note for this clonotype: A much larger clone sits a single nucleotide away, making a read error possible. The chain employs TRBV29-1 and TRBJ2-5; D might be TRBD2 (6 bases). Germline V gives CDR1 SQVTM, CDR2 ANQGSEA. The CDR3 sequence is 17 residues long. Trimming pared 1 base from V and 1 base from J, leaving 19 bases between. The DNA for the CDR3 is TGCAGCGTTGAAGTGGGGGGACTGGCCGGAACCCAAGAGACCCAGTACTTC. It translates to CSVEVGGLAGTQETQYF.

This clonotype has more than one count but fewer than ten. The chain couples TRBV7-2 to TRBJ1-3; no firm D call. CDR1 and CDR2 from the germline V gene are SGHTA and FQGNSA. Trimming took 0 bases from V and 0 from J, leaving 6 bases between them. This CDR3 is 15 amino acids long. This CDR3 is CASSLAAASGNTIYF. The CDR3 DNA is TGTGCCAGCAGCTTAGCCGCGGCCTCTGGAAACACCATATATTTT.

The V call is TRBV3-1, the J call TRBJ2-5; TRBD2 matches at 13 bases. CDR1 and CDR2 (germline): LGHDT, YNNKEL (reference sequence). The J segment lost 2 bases and the V segment lost 3 bases, leaving 15 bases of the junction unmatched. The length of the CDR3 is 20 residues. CDR3 region: CASSHPRTSGRAAGQETQYF. Here the CDR3 DNA reads TGTGCCAGCAGCCACCCCCGTACTAGCGGGAGGGCCGCAGGGCAAGAGACCCAGTACTTC.

The sample holds many counts of this clonotype. The V call is TRBV11-3, the J call TRBJ1-3; maybe TRBD1 (6 bases). Germline lookup yields CDR1 SGHNT and CDR2 YENEEA. V lost 5 bases and J lost 0, with 11 bases in between. The CDR3 is 15 amino acids. CDR3 sequence reads: CASSERTVSGNTIYF. The DNA of the CDR3 is TGTGCCAGCAGCGAGAGGACAGTCTCTGGAAACACCATATATTTT.

This clonotype was detected many times. CDR3 bases: TGTGCCAGCAGTTTAGCGCGGGGATTCAACACTGAAGCTTTCTTT. It yields the protein CASSLARGFNTEAFF. This rearrangement joins TRBV12-3 or TRBV12-4 to TRBJ1-1; D ambiguous. V lost 0 bases and J 2 bases, leaving 10 bases between the germline ends. This CDR3 contains 15 residues.

This clonotype was counted only a few times. J is TRBJ2-2 and V is TRBV12-3 or TRBV12-4, with D perhaps given as TRBD1 or TRBD2 (5 bases each). This CDR3 region has 15 residues. Trimming took 5 bases from V and 4 from J, leaving 14 bases between them. The DNA for the CDR3 is TGTGCCAGCAGTCTAGGGGCGAGCGGCACCGGGGAGCTGTTTTTT. It translates to CASSLGASGTGELFF.

The chain couples TRBV3-1 to TRBJ2-7; no firm D call. This CDR3 has 14 amino acids. The germline CDR1 and CDR2 sequences are LGHDT and YNNKEL (reference sequence). Trimming cost V 0 bases and J 3 bases, with 9 bases left between them. CDR3: CASSQDNTGYEQYF. The CDR3 DNA sequence: TGTGCCAGCAGCCAAGATAATACTGGCTACGAGCAGTACTTC.

This clonotype was recorded many times. The V and J genes are TRBV7-9 and TRBJ1-6, with 10 bases fitting TRBD1. The CDR3 contains 14 residues. The junction had 2 bases not matched to a gene; V was cut back by 5 bases and J by 7 bases. Germline V gene sequence: CDR1 SEHNR, CDR2 FQNEAQ (reference sequence). CDR3 in DNA: TGTGCCAGCAGCCCGGACAGGGGGAATTCACCCCTCCACTTT. Protein product: CASSPDRGNSPLHF.

This clonotype was seen a few times. The chain links TRBV29-1 to TRBJ2-7; 10 bases agree with TRBD2. The CDR3 extends over 13 amino acids. Germline assignment: CDR1 SQVTM and CDR2 ANQGSEA. Trimming cost V 6 bases and J 6 bases; bases outside gene matches: 8. CDR3 residues: CSVALAGVGEQYF. The CDR3 DNA reads TGCAGCGTCGCCCTAGCGGGAGTGGGCGAGCAGTACTTC.

Many counts were recorded for this clonotype. The V gene is TRBV20-1, the J gene TRBJ2-1; 13 bases align to TRBD2. V was pared by 3 bases and J by 6 bases, with 5 bases of the junction left unmatched. This CDR3 is 15 amino acids long. CDR1 DFQATT and CDR2 SNEGSKA come from the germline V gene (reference sequence). The CDR3: CSARTGLAGPNEQFF. The CDR3 region has the DNA TGCAGTGCTAGGACGGGACTAGCGGGACCCAATGAGCAGTTCTTC.

A few counts support this clonotype. V and J are TRBV20-1 and TRBJ2-7; 7 bases agree with TRBD1. Germline assignment: CDR1 DFQATT and CDR2 SNEGSKA (reference sequence). V lost 5 bases to trimming and J lost 2 bases; unmatched junction nucleotides: 6. CDR3 size: 13 residues. The CDR3: CSAPGQITYEQYF. Written as DNA, the CDR3 is TGCAGTGCTCCGGGACAGATCACCTACGAGCAGTACTTC.

This clonotype was detected ten times or more. The chain couples TRBV20-1 to TRBJ1-6; TRBD1 agrees at 7 bases. The CDR3 extends over 13 amino acids. Unmatched junction bases numbered 7, after V lost 7 bases and J lost 7 bases. Germline V gene data show CDR1 as DFQATT and CDR2 as SNEGSKA (reference sequence). The CDR3 sequence is CSVSGTENSPLHF. CDR3 sequence (DNA): TGCAGTGTATCCGGGACAGAGAATTCACCCCTCCACTTT.

J is TRBJ2-5 and V is TRBV7-9; 7 nucleotides match TRBD1. The CDR3 covers 16 residues. Trimming at V came to 2 bases and at J to 4 bases, leaving 10 bases not matched to a gene. Germline-derived CDR1 and CDR2 are SEHNR and FQNEAQ (reference sequence). Here the CDR3 reads CASSLNRQGSGETQYF. In DNA, the CDR3 is TGTGCCAGCAGCTTAAACCGACAGGGTTCAGGAGAGACCCAGTACTTC.